This T cell receptor beta chain was identified during a study of shared clonotypes between healthy human individuals. As defined, naive CD8 cells were CD45RO-negative and positively selected for CCR7, with terminally differentiated effector memory CD45RA+ cells excluded. Only in-frame clones appear in the TCRdb table, and some are missing; sequencing was by immunoSEQ multiplex PCR. The profile covers around 610,000 clones, with about 95% appearing a single time and more than 0.085% taken by the ten largest. This clone was recorded a few times. This CDR3 comprises 17 residues. With V trimmed by 0 bases and J by 4 bases, 5 bases remained unmatched. Germline-derived CDR1 and CDR2 are SGDLS and YYNGEE.

This TCR was sampled from a woman in her 30s in good health. Sequencing was performed on naive CD8+ T cells sorted from blood. V is TRBV9 and J is TRBJ2-3; 13 bases agree with TRBD2. The CDR3 protein is CASSVATSGRYADTQYF. The CDR3 DNA is TGTGCCAGCAGCGTAGCGACTAGCGGGAGGTATGCAGATACGCAGTATTTT.